This T cell receptor beta chain emerged from a study of tumor-infiltrating lymphocytes in primary liver carcinoma. Germline DNA was extracted too, while blood RNA derived from unsorted whole blood. This clonotype showed up just a few times. Germline values: CDR1 MNHNS, CDR2 SASEGT. This CDR3 has 15 residues. TCR beta cDNA was made from 400 to 500 ng total RNA with a constant-region primer. Libraries for TCR beta were built through three nested multiplex PCR rounds, which together made up a slightly modified ARM-PCR procedure. Researchers ran the first two PCR rounds for 10 cycles each with TRBV1-TRBV30 forward primers and a C-beta reverse primer. TCRdb reprocessed the multiplex PCR reads with MiXCR, giving one entry per CDR3 protein. The sample consists of 330,000 or so distinct CDR3 sequences, about 61% of them appearing once.

The sequencing input was peripheral blood. This receptor was identified in a man in his forties or fifties with primary liver carcinoma and hepatitis B virus infection. The gene calls are TRBV6-1 and TRBJ2-3; 13 nucleotides align to TRBD2. The CDR3 loop reads CDTPLTSGRTDTQYF. The DNA of the CDR3 is TGTGACACCCCGTTGACTAGCGGGAGGACAGATACGCAGTATTTT.